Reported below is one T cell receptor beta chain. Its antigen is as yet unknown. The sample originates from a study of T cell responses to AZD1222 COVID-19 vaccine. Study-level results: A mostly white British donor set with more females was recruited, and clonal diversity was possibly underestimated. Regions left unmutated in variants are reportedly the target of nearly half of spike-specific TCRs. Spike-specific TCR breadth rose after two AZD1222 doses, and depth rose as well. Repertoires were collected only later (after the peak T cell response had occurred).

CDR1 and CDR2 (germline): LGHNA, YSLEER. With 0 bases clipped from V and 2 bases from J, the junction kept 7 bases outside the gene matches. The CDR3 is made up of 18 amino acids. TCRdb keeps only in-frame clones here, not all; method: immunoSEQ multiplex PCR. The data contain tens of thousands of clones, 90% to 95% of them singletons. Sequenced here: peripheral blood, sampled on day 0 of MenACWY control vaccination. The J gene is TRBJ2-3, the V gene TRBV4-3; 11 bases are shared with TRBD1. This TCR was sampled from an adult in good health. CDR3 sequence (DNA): TGCGCCAGCAGCCAAGATCTACAGGGACAGGGGGTCACAGATACGCAGTATTTT. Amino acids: CASSQDLQGQGVTDTQYF.